Reported below is one T cell receptor beta chain. The antigen remains unidentified. Ophthalmopathy was moderately-to-severely active, CAS at least 3, NOSPECS at least 4, lasting under 3 months. Clinical symptoms, serum thyroxine, TRAb, thyroid ultrasound and orbital computed tomography were relied on for diagnosis. The starting material, more than 8 ml of fresh peripheral blood, provided the PBMCs. The sample belongs to a study of Graves' ophthalmopathy and Graves' hyperthyroidism. As the template, RNA transcripts were used to amplify TCR beta CDR3 regions. First-round RT-PCR used HTBI primers; second-round multiplex PCR followed. Using its own MiXCR run on the multiplex PCR reads, TCRdb lists one record per CDR3 protein. Among around 670,000 distinct CDR3 sequences listed, roughly two fifths were seen once. Study results and caveats: In blood appeared most of the expanded thyroid clonotypes whose frequency exceeded 0.001.

The V and J ends lost 4 bases and 6 bases respectively, with 14 bases between them. The CDR3 contains 13 residues. The germline CDR1 and CDR2 sequences are SGHRS and YFSETQ. This chain links TRBV5-1 with TRBJ2-7; no definite D call. Material: peripheral blood. The TCR was taken from an adult man with Graves' ophthalmopathy. In nucleotides, the CDR3 is TGCGCCAGCAGCGTTGCAGGTAGCTCCGAGCAGTACTTC. It yields the protein CASSVAGSSEQYF. Complete variable domain (other parts from reference TRBV5-1 and TRBJ2-7): KAGVTQTPRYLIKTRGQQVTLSCSPISGHRSVSWYQQTPGQGLQFLFEYFSETQRNKGNFPGRFSGRQFSNSRSEMNVSTLELGDSALYLCASSVAGSSEQYFGPGTRLTVT.